These 13 T cell receptor beta chains were all obtained from the same sample, sequenced in a study of blood T cell repertoires in COVID-19. Only in-frame clones appear in the TCRdb table, and some are missing; sequencing was by immunoSEQ multiplex PCR. The sample consists of 23,000 or so clones, just over 90% of them appearing once. Material for sequencing was peripheral blood. Receptors originate from a human donor in a cohort sampled during active COVID-19.

The rearrangement links TRBV2 to TRBJ2-3; 7 bases line up with TRBD2. Germline CDR1 SNHLY, CDR2 FYNNEI. Trimming cost V 9 bases and J 6 bases; bases outside gene matches: 12. The CDR3 sequence is 14 residues long. The CDR3 protein is CASREWGGKDTQYF. The CDR3 nucleotides read TGTGCCAGTAGAGAATGGGGGGGAAAGGATACGCAGTATTTT.

The V call is TRBV14, the J call TRBJ2-1; 9 bases agree with TRBD2. CDR1 is SGHDN and CDR2 is FVKESK in the germline V gene. This CDR3 contains 15 residues. Losses at the gene ends were 4 bases for V and 10 bases for J; bases not matched to a gene: 11. The CDR3 nucleotides read TGTGCCAGCAGCCGGAGCCGGCTAGCGGGACAAGAGCAGTTCTTC. Encoded protein: CASSRSRLAGQEQFF.

The sample holds a few counts of this clone. V usage is TRBV27 and J usage is TRBJ1-6; D is perhaps TRBD1 (6 bases). Trimming left V 5 bases short and J 9 bases short, with 11 bases between. The CDR3 sequence is 13 residues long. Germline CDR1 MNHEY, CDR2 SMNVEV (reference sequence). The CDR3 sequence is CASSPGQPSPLHF. For the CDR3, the DNA is TGTGCCAGCAGTCCCGGACAGCCTTCACCCCTCCACTTT.

This clone was seen once. This chain connects TRBV27 to TRBJ2-7, with 8 bases that match TRBD2. Per the germline V gene, CDR1 is MNHEY and CDR2 is SMNVEV (reference sequence). The CDR3 loop spans 14 amino acids. The junction had 11 bases not matched to a gene; V was cut back by 7 bases and J by 6 bases. The CDR3 loop is CASIWGTRKAEQYF. CDR3 nucleotides: TGTGCCAGCATCTGGGGGACTAGAAAGGCCGAGCAGTACTTC.

V usage is TRBV7-9 and J usage is TRBJ1-1; TRBD1 aligns across 8 bases. Germline-derived CDR1 and CDR2 are SEHNR and FQNEAQ (reference sequence). The CDR3 has 16 amino acids. Trimming cost V 4 bases and J 4 bases; bases outside gene matches: 11. The CDR3 DNA follows: TGTGCCAGCAGCTCGACGCTCCGGACAGGGTTCACTGAAGCTTTCTTT. Its translation: CASSSTLRTGFTEAFF.

The CDR3 region is CASSLTGQGNTEAFF. The CDR3 coding sequence is TGTGCCAGCAGCTTAACGGGTCAGGGGAACACTGAAGCTTTCTTT. The chain joins TRBV7-3 to TRBJ1-1; the D gene is possibly TRBD1 (5 bases). This CDR3 spans 15 amino acids. Trimming removed 0 bases from V and 1 base from J, with 9 bases in between. In germline, CDR1 is SGHTA, CDR2 FQGTGA. Drawing the rest from reference TRBV7-3 and TRBJ1-1, the complete variable domain is GAGVSQTPSNKVTEKGKYVELRCDPISGHTALYWYRQSLGQGPEFLIYFQGTGAADDSGLPNDRFFAVRPEGSVSTLKIQRTERGDSAVYLCASSLTGQGNTEAFFGQGTRLTVV.

The chain links TRBV4-3 to TRBJ1-6; TRBD1 matches 9 bases. There are 17 residues in the CDR3. V lost 4 bases and J lost 8; bases outside the gene matches: 12. CDR1 and CDR2 from the germline V gene are LGHNA and YSLEER. CDR3 nucleotide sequence: TGCGCCAGCAGCCGCCAATCCGGGACAGGGTCCTATTCACCCCTCCACTTT. This encodes CASSRQSGTGSYSPLHF.

The V gene is TRBV14, the J gene TRBJ2-3, with 8 nucleotides matching TRBD2. The CDR3 has 14 residues. Trimming removed 7 bases from V and 3 bases from J; junction bases left unmatched: 6. Germline CDR1 is SGHDN and CDR2 is FVKESK. Here the CDR3 reads CASNPGGKTDTQYF. In nucleotides, the CDR3 is TGTGCCAGCAACCCGGGGGGGAAGACAGATACGCAGTATTTT.

The chain is built from TRBV5-1 and TRBJ2-3; no reliable D call. The CDR3 extends over 14 amino acids. V was trimmed by 2 bases and J by 2 bases, leaving 9 bases between them. CDR1 is SGHRS, CDR2 YFSETQ, per germline. The CDR3 region has the DNA TGCGCCAGCAGCTTAACGGAGCCCACAGATACGCAGTATTTT. It encodes CASSLTEPTDTQYF.

The chain employs TRBV6-5 and TRBJ1-5, with D perhaps TRBD1 (5 bases). Looked up from germline, CDR1 is MNHEY and CDR2 is SVGAGI. The V end was cut by 2 bases, the J end by 2 bases, with 10 bases between. The CDR3 has 15 residues. The DNA of the CDR3 is TGTGCCAGCAGTTACGGGGCGGTCGGCAATCAGCCCCAGCATTTT. Its translation is CASSYGAVGNQPQHF.

The chain uses TRBV6-5 and TRBJ1-5; 8 bases fit TRBD1. The length of the CDR3 is 14 residues. Trimming removed 5 bases from V and 6 bases from J; junction bases left unmatched: 6. Germline CDR1 reads MNHEY; CDR2 reads SVGAGI. The CDR3 loop reads CASSPRGLGQPQHF. In DNA, the CDR3 is TGTGCCAGCAGTCCCAGGGGGCTAGGTCAGCCCCAGCATTTT.

The rearrangement joins TRBV5-1 to TRBJ2-1; no definite D call. Germline V lookup: CDR1 SGHRS, CDR2 YFSETQ. The CDR3 has 12 amino acids. V lost 0 bases to trimming and J lost 9 bases, with 7 bases between them. CDR3 loop: CASSLVAGEQFF. CDR3 DNA sequence: TGCGCCAGCAGCTTGGTAGCTGGTGAGCAGTTCTTC.

The chain employs TRBV28 and TRBJ2-2; 9 positions agree with TRBD2. The CDR3 spans 14 residues. Germline V gene sequence: CDR1 MDHEN, CDR2 SYDVKM. V trimming: 6 bases; J trimming: 3 bases; junction bases outside the gene matches: 2. CDR3 sequence reads: CASSSSGDTGELFF. CDR3 nucleotide sequence: TGTGCCAGCAGCTCTAGCGGGGACACCGGGGAGCTGTTTTTT.